The text below deals with one TCR beta chain. Its antigen is not known. Looked up from germline, CDR1 is SGHAT and CDR2 is FQDESV (reference sequence). The CDR3 runs to 16 residues. The germline V and J ends were trimmed by 4 bases and 1 base, with 13 bases remaining between them. The PCR ran on 60 Vbeta and 13 Jbeta primers. The repertoire was sequenced with immunoSEQ multiplex PCR; TCRdb's copy has only in-frame clones and lacks some. The data hold about 150,000 clones, with about 86% observed a single time. This sample was included in a study of cytomegalovirus exposure and HLA in healthy donors. Study in general: A previous analysis identified 100 million or so unique TCR beta sequences derived from roughly 180 million T cells. Study results and caveats: In an earlier analysis, in approximately 630 donors, most V segments appeared productive either ~90% or ~30% of the time.

The sequenced material came from PBMCs. This chain joins TRBV11-1 and TRBJ2-2; TRBD1 might be the D (6 bases). The clonotype was recovered from a woman aged 30 to 39 in good health and CMV-seronegative. The CDR3 region is CASSYGQTMNTGELFF. The CDR3 DNA is TGTGCCAGCAGCTATGGACAGACGATGAACACCGGGGAGCTGTTTTTT.